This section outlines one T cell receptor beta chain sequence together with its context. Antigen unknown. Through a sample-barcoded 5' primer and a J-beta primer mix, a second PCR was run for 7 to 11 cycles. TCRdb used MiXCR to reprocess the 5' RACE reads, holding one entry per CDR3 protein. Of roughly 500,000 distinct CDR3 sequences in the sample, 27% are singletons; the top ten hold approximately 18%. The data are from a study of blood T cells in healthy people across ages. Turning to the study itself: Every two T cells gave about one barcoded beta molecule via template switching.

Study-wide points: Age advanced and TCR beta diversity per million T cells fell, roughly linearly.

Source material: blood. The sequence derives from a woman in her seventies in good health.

The CDR3 region has the DNA TGTGCCAGCAGCGTAGTGAGTGGTGAGCAGTTCTTC. Its translation: CASSVVSGEQFF. The chain employs TRBV9 and TRBJ2-5; no clear D. TRBJ2-1 explains the end of the DNA better; the J call may be wrong. The CDR3 is 12 residues long. The germline V gene has CDR1 SGDLS and CDR2 YYNGEE.